The 8 T cell receptor beta chains in this list originate from one sample, sequenced in a study of cytomegalovirus exposure and HLA in healthy donors. The PCR ran on 60 Vbeta and 13 Jbeta primers. Using immunoSEQ multiplex PCR, the repertoire was profiled, and TCRdb retains in-frame clones only, with some absent. Of roughly 100,000 clones in the sample, about 78% were seen once. Sequenced: PBMCs. All receptors derive from a man under 40 in good health and CMV-seronegative.

The CDR3 loop reads CASSEIRPGTFF. CDR3 in DNA: TGTGCCAGCAGTGAAATAAGGCCAGGGACTTTCTTT. This chain links TRBV6-1 with TRBJ1-1, with D possibly TRBD1 on 5 matching bases. The germline V gene encodes CDR1 MNHNS and CDR2 SASEGT. The CDR3 totals 12 residues. Trimming removed 2 bases from V and 12 bases from J, with 13 bases in between.

This clone was counted once. The chain uses TRBV10-1 and TRBJ2-1, with 7 bases identical to TRBD2. V trimming: 0 bases; J trimming: 7 bases; junction bases outside the gene matches: 12. This CDR3 spans 17 amino acids. Looked up from germline, CDR1 is WNHNN and CDR2 is SYGVQD (reference sequence). CDR3 residues: CASSESFSGAGLNEQFF. CDR3 in DNA: TGCGCCAGCAGTGAGTCGTTCAGCGGGGCCGGGTTAAATGAGCAGTTCTTC.

There are a few counts of this clone. The J gene is TRBJ2-1, the V gene TRBV15; 15 bases map to TRBD2. The CDR3 spans 15 residues. Losses at the gene ends were 6 bases for V and 7 bases for J; bases not matched to a gene: 4. The V gene's germline CDR1 is LNHNV and CDR2 YYDKDF (reference sequence). CDR3 nucleotides: TGTGCCACCAGAAAGGGACTAGCGGGAGGAAATGAGCAGTTCTTC. Protein product: CATRKGLAGGNEQFF.

This clone has a single count. J is TRBJ2-5 and V is TRBV11-2; 8 bases agree with TRBD2. Germline trimming cut 5 bases from V and 4 bases from J; bases unmatched to any gene: 6. The CDR3 loop spans 14 amino acids. CDR1 and CDR2 from the germline V gene are SGHAT and FQNNGV. The CDR3 protein is CASSARGVGETQYF. The CDR3 region has the DNA TGTGCCAGCAGCGCGCGGGGGGTCGGAGAGACCCAGTACTTC. Complete variable domain (other parts from reference TRBV11-2 and TRBJ2-5): EAGVAQSPRYKIIEKRQSVAFWCNPISGHATLYWYQQILGQGPKLLIQFQNNGVVDDSQLPKDRFSAERLKGVDSTLKIQPAKLEDSAVYLCASSARGVGETQYFGPGTRLLVL.

This sequence joins TRBV5-4 and TRBJ2-6, with D unresolved. The CDR3 consists of 17 residues. Trimming cost V 7 bases and J 0 bases, with 17 bases left between them. Germline V lookup: CDR1 SGHNT, CDR2 YYREEE (reference sequence). The CDR3 region has the DNA TGTGCCAGCCTTGATGCAACAACACGCTCTGGGGCCAACGTCCTGACTTTC. It encodes CASLDATTRSGANVLTF.

The sample holds a few counts of this clone. This CDR3 is also generated by other DNA sequences in the sample. This rearrangement joins TRBV29-1 to TRBJ1-2, with D tentatively TRBD1 (6 bases). Between the trimmed V and J ends, which lost 4 bases and 6 bases, there was a span of 9 bases. The CDR3 runs 11 residues. Looked up from germline, CDR1 is SQVTM and CDR2 is ANQGSEA. CDR3 sequence reads: CSVAGGHGYTF. The CDR3 DNA follows: TGCAGCGTTGCGGGGGGCCATGGCTACACCTTC.

The gene calls are TRBV7-8 and TRBJ2-7; no firm D call. The CDR3 has 17 amino acids. CDR1 is SGHVS, CDR2 FQNEAQ, per germline. V lost 5 bases, J lost 3 bases, and 23 bases lay in between. The CDR3 DNA reads as TGTGCCAGCAGCCCCTACAATGACGACACAACAAGCTACGAGCAGTACTTC. As protein: CASSPYNDDTTSYEQYF.

The CDR3 sequence: CASSQAASGARETQYF. DNA for the CDR3: TGTGCCAGCAGCCAAGCCGCGTCAGGGGCTAGGGAGACCCAGTACTTC. The chain links TRBV4-2 to TRBJ2-5; D perhaps matches TRBD1 (6 bases). The V and J ends lost 1 base and 5 bases respectively, with 17 bases between them. Germline V lookup: CDR1 LGHNA, CDR2 YNFKEQ. This CDR3 is 16 amino acids long.